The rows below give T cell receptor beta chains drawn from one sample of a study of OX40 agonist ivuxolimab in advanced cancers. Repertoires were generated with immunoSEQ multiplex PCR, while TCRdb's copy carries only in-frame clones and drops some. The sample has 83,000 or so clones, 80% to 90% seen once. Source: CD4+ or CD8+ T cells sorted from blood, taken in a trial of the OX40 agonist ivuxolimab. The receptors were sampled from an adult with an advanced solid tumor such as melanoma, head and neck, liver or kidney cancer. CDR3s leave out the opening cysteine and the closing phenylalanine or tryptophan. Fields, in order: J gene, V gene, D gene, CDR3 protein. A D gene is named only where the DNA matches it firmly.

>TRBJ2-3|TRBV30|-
ASSGYSTDTQY
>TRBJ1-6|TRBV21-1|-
ASSKRSTGSPLH
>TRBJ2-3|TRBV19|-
ASSERPFSTDTQY
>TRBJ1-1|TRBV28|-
ASTSPGRAGAF
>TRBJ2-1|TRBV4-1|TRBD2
ASSHSGLSGRVSPNEQF
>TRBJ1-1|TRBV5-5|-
ASSALRRSGTEAF
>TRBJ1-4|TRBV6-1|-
ASRRVYNEKLF
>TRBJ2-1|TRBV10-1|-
ASSRQEGHEQF
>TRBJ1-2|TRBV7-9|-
ASSLQGGGYT
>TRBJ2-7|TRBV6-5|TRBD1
ASSYSGTGNEQY
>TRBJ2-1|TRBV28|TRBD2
ASSLGGGALYNEQF
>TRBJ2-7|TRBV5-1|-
ASSPSPQGGDEQY
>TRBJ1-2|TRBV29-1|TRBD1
SVEGQGEGGYT
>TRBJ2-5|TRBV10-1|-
ASSGGSFQETQY
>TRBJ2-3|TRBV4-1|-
ASSPQSQSSTDTQY
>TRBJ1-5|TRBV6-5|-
ASSYSDSGNQPQH
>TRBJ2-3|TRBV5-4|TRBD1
ASSFDPGQGSTDTQY
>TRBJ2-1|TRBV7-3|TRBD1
ASSLTLGQGNNEQF
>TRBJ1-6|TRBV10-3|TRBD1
ATSESYTGGTIH
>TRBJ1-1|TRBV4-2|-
ASSQEGRNTEAF
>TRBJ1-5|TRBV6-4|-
AREGGIPQH